This T cell receptor (beta chain) was captured by sequencing in a study of CD8+ T cells in alopecia areata. Germline CDR1 and CDR2: MNHNS and SASEGT. Trimming took 8 bases from V and 7 from J, leaving 15 bases between them. CDR3 length equals 13 residues. Treatment given: oral pan-JAK inhibitor, 5-10 mg twice daily. In alopecia areata patients, both lesional scalp punch biopsies and peripheral blood were collected. Once RNA had been extracted, it was reverse transcribed into cDNA to act as the sequencing template. Assay: immunoSEQ multiplex PCR; the TCRdb copy retains only in-frame clones and omits some. The sample has 190,000 or so clones; 45% to 65% are singletons.

The chain employs TRBV6-1 and TRBJ2-1; D remains unclear. This clonotype was sampled from a human donor with alopecia areata. The material sequenced was CD4+ T cells sorted from blood, taken at week 4, from a patient treated with tofacitinib. CDR3 region: CASSSRVHNEQFF. The CDR3 DNA follows: TGTGCCAGCTCGTCCCGGGTGCATAATGAGCAGTTCTTC.